Listed below are T cell receptor beta chains from one sample, sequenced in a study of technical replicates of blood from a few donors. Sequenced by immunoSEQ multiplex PCR; TCRdb stores in-frame clones only, minus some. The table includes around 80,000 clones, approximately 93% detected once. Sequencing was carried out using T cells isolated from PBMCs. The receptor source for this set is a human donor in good health. Both conserved end residues are part of each CDR3. A D gene is named only where the DNA matches it firmly. A clone size is listed for some rows: how often the clone was seen (once, few, many), or a class if it is expanded.

D gene	clone size	J gene	V gene	CDR3 protein	CDR3 DNA
TRBD1	-	TRBJ2-1	TRBV5-5	CASHPGQVQWEQFF	TGTGCCAGCCACCCCGGACAGGTACAATGGGAGCAGTTCTTC
-	-	TRBJ2-7	TRBV6-1	CASSEVGGFYEQYF	TGTGCCAGCAGTGAAGTAGGGGGTTTCTACGAGCAGTACTTC
TRBD1	few	TRBJ1-1	TRBV19	CASSPLTGGNTEAFF	TGTGCCAGTAGTCCCCTGACAGGGGGGAACACTGAAGCTTTCTTT
-	-	TRBJ2-7	TRBV11-2	CASSPPGYEQYF	TGTGCCAGCAGCCCGCCCGGGTACGAGCAGTACTTC
-	-	TRBJ2-5	TRBV5-6	CASSLFLSGAETQYF	TGTGCCAGCAGCTTGTTTCTCAGCGGAGCAGAGACCCAGTACTTC
-	-	TRBJ1-2	TRBV2	CASMGGGGIGNGYGYTF	TGTGCCAGCATGGGAGGGGGGGGGATCGGAAATGGCTATGGCTACACCTTC
TRBD1	-	TRBJ2-1	TRBV27	CASSSGTGSYNEQFF	TGTGCCAGCAGTTCCGGGACAGGGTCCTACAATGAGCAGTTCTTC
-	-	TRBJ1-2	TRBV9	CASSEHQQGNYGYTF	TGTGCCAGCAGTGAACACCAACAGGGTAACTATGGCTACACCTTC
TRBD1	-	TRBJ2-1	TRBV29-1	CSVEVGVGQGYNEQFF	TGCAGCGTTGAGGTGGGAGTAGGACAGGGTTACAATGAGCAGTTCTTC
TRBD2	-	TRBJ2-1	TRBV29-1	CSVATSGGPQFF	TGCAGCGTTGCGACTAGCGGGGGACCGCAGTTCTTC
TRBD2	-	TRBJ2-5	TRBV11-2	CASSSTGLSLETQYF	TGTGCCAGCAGCTCGACGGGACTAAGCCTTGAGACCCAGTACTTC
-	-	TRBJ2-7	TRBV7-2	CASSLGRGSSYEQYF	TGTGCCAGCAGCTTAGGGAGGGGAAGCTCCTACGAGCAGTACTTC
-	-	TRBJ2-3	TRBV28	CASSFSRAGGTDTQYF	TGTGCCAGCAGTTTTTCTAGGGCAGGGGGCACAGATACGCAGTATTTT
-	-	TRBJ2-1	TRBV7-6	CASSRWAEEQFF	TGTGCCAGCAGCCGCTGGGCCGAGGAGCAGTTCTTC
-	-	TRBJ2-2	TRBV27	CASSPPGGELFF	TGTGCCAGCAGTCCCCCGGGGGGGGAGCTGTTTTTT
TRBD1	-	TRBJ1-2	TRBV10-3	CAISEFPPDRGREGYGYTF	TGTGCCATCAGTGAGTTTCCCCCAGACAGGGGGCGCGAGGGGTATGGCTACACCTTC
TRBD1	-	TRBJ2-7	TRBV14	CASSQDLTTGLYEQYF	TGTGCCAGCAGCCAAGATCTTACGACAGGGCTTTACGAGCAGTACTTC
-	-	TRBJ2-7	TRBV28	CASSGRVRLSYEQYF	TGTGCCAGCAGTGGCCGGGTGAGACTCTCCTACGAGCAGTACTTC
-	-	TRBJ1-5	TRBV7-8	CASSLGRTGSNQPQHF	TGTGCCAGCAGCTTAGGACGAACGGGGAGCAATCAGCCCCAGCATTTT
-	-	TRBJ1-4	TRBV30	CAWSVMRGSEKLFF	TGTGCCTGGAGTGTCATGAGAGGAAGTGAAAAACTGTTTTTT
TRBD2	once	TRBJ2-3	TRBV19	CASSIREDGTDTQYF	TGTGCCAGTAGTATACGGGAGGATGGCACAGATACGCAGTATTTT
TRBD2	-	TRBJ2-3	TRBV28	CASSTSSGGNHPTDTQYF	TGTGCCAGCAGTACCTCTAGCGGGGGCAACCATCCCACAGATACGCAGTATTTT
-	-	TRBJ1-1	TRBV5-1	CASSPAYTGTGGNTEAFF	TGCGCCAGCAGTCCTGCCTATACCGGGACGGGGGGGAACACTGAAGCTTTCTTT
-	-	TRBJ1-5	TRBV5-8	CASSLGSGQNQPQHF	TGTGCCAGCAGCTTGGGGTCAGGGCAGAATCAGCCCCAGCATTTT
TRBD1	-	TRBJ1-5	TRBV2	CASAGDREMNQPQHF	TGTGCCAGCGCCGGGGACAGGGAAATGAATCAGCCCCAGCATTTT
-	-	TRBJ2-1	TRBV6-5	CASCPGTSQGNEQFF	TGTGCCAGCTGCCCTGGGACTTCACAAGGCAATGAGCAGTTCTTC
-	-	TRBJ2-1	TRBV7-7	CASSGAGSSYNEQFF	TGTGCCAGCAGCGGGGCGGGGAGCTCCTACAATGAGCAGTTCTTC
TRBD1	-	TRBJ2-1	TRBV13	CASRPGGTYNEQFF	TGTGCCAGCAGACCAGGGGGCACGTACAATGAGCAGTTCTTC
-	-	TRBJ2-7	TRBV11-2	CASSLVAGAGYEQYF	TGTGCCAGCAGCTTAGTGGCAGGGGCAGGGTACGAGCAGTACTTC
TRBD2	-	TRBJ2-1	TRBV7-8	CASSLEGLAGVLDEQFF	TGTGCCAGCAGCTTAGAGGGACTAGCGGGAGTATTGGATGAGCAGTTCTTC
-	-	TRBJ2-5	TRBV14	CASSHPRGERETQYF	TGTGCCAGCAGCCACCCCAGGGGGGAACGAGAGACCCAGTACTTC
TRBD2	-	TRBJ2-3	TRBV6-6	CASGTASGSHTQYF	TGTGCCAGCGGTACGGCTAGCGGGAGTCATACGCAGTATTTT
TRBD1	-	TRBJ1-2	TRBV27	CASSSGQGRRAGGYTF	TGTGCCAGCAGTTCGGGACAGGGTAGAAGAGCGGGTGGCTACACCTTC